These T cell receptor beta chains were read from a single sample in a study of blood T cell repertoires in COVID-19. Only in-frame clones appear in the TCRdb table, and some are missing; sequencing was by immunoSEQ multiplex PCR. Of roughly 200,000 clones in the sample, 80% to 90% were seen once. The sequenced material came from PBMCs or T cells enriched from blood (not recorded which). Source of these receptors: a woman in her twenties or thirties who had been exposed to COVID-19. Both conserved end residues are part of each CDR3. The D gene is left open where the match is weak.

v_gene,d_gene,len,CDR3aa
TRBV6-5,TRBD1,15,CASRYPGQFYNEQFF
TRBV9,TRBD2,14,CASRALAYTGELFF
TRBV29-1,-,11,CSVDRNTEAFF
TRBV12-3/TRBV12-4,-,13,CASSLQNTGELFF
TRBV6-1,TRBD1,15,CASSEMGQGNQPQHF
TRBV4-2,-,18,CASSQDVGRGAEVDTQYF
TRBV3-1/TRBV3-2,-,11,CASSPRGRAFF
TRBV11-2,TRBD2,16,CASSLQGGGPYYEQYF
TRBV12-5,-,16,CASGLNYGQPRTGYTF
TRBV11-2,-,13,CASSLNWAALQHF
TRBV6-6,TRBD1,17,CASSPTGEGLGNQPQHF
TRBV6-5,-,15,CASSSGSSYNSPLHF
TRBV6-5,-,13,CASNKGDNQPQHF
TRBV2,TRBD1,14,CATRRQGMDSPLHF
TRBV14,TRBD1,15,CASSPQGGLGTEAFF
TRBV19,TRBD1,15,CASSVQGAENQPQHF
TRBV6-5,-,15,CASSYFGGSYNEQFF
TRBV18,TRBD1,14,CASSANRGDTEAFF
TRBV7-3,-,14,CASSRGSSQETQYF
TRBV5-1,-,13,CASSLGASETQYF
TRBV5-1,-,13,CASSYTKNTEAFF
TRBV9,TRBD2,16,CASSIGTSAKTGELFF
TRBV5-1,-,12,CASSGSSYEQYF
TRBV18,-,13,CASSTQGINEQFF
TRBV6-1,TRBD2,18,CASSEAPVGLAGAGEQYF
TRBV18,TRBD1,14,CASSRSQGGDGYTF